The rows below give T cell receptor beta chains drawn from one sample of a study of cytomegalovirus exposure and HLA in healthy donors. Profiling relied on immunoSEQ multiplex PCR, and the TCRdb table lists in-frame clones only, not all of them. The sample includes a few hundred thousand clones, just over 85% of them seen just once. What was sequenced was PBMCs. The receptor set was obtained from a woman between 18 and 29 years old in good health and CMV-seronegative. CDR3s leave out the opening cysteine and the closing phenylalanine or tryptophan. The order of the fields is D gene, J gene, V gene, CDR3 protein. The D gene is left open where the match is weak.

d_gene: TRBD2; j_gene: TRBJ2-7; v_gene: TRBV5-1; CDR3aa: ASSLTSGGYEQY
d_gene: NA; j_gene: TRBJ1-1; v_gene: TRBV27; CDR3aa: ASSSGKIEAF
d_gene: NA; j_gene: TRBJ2-7; v_gene: TRBV5-6; CDR3aa: ASSTPETPYEQY
d_gene: NA; j_gene: TRBJ2-6; v_gene: TRBV28; CDR3aa: ASSLSLLKSGANVLT
d_gene: NA; j_gene: TRBJ2-7; v_gene: TRBV2; CDR3aa: ASFRDSSYEQY
d_gene: NA; j_gene: TRBJ1-2; v_gene: TRBV6-5; CDR3aa: ASSSTGNYGYT
d_gene: NA; j_gene: TRBJ1-1; v_gene: TRBV27; CDR3aa: ASSLQGSNTEAF
d_gene: TRBD1; j_gene: TRBJ2-4; v_gene: TRBV29-1; CDR3aa: SVSIPTGGTNIQY
d_gene: NA; j_gene: TRBJ1-2; v_gene: TRBV10-3; CDR3aa: AISEETDAYGYT
d_gene: TRBD1; j_gene: TRBJ2-7; v_gene: TRBV4-2; CDR3aa: ASSQRTGSSYEQY
d_gene: TRBD1; j_gene: TRBJ1-2; v_gene: TRBV7-2; CDR3aa: ASSLDMGQGYYGYT
d_gene: NA; j_gene: TRBJ1-5; v_gene: TRBV19; CDR3aa: ASSIRGGLNQPQH
d_gene: NA; j_gene: TRBJ2-7; v_gene: TRBV6-1; CDR3aa: ASSELRGSYEQY
d_gene: NA; j_gene: TRBJ2-5; v_gene: TRBV5-6; CDR3aa: ASSFTPGAQETQY
d_gene: TRBD2; j_gene: TRBJ2-7; v_gene: TRBV6-5; CDR3aa: ASSYDMTSGYEQY
d_gene: TRBD1; j_gene: TRBJ2-7; v_gene: TRBV28; CDR3aa: ASSTGTGVNEQY
d_gene: TRBD2; j_gene: TRBJ2-3; v_gene: TRBV4-3; CDR3aa: ASSQDNPISGDYTDTQY
d_gene: TRBD2; j_gene: TRBJ2-7; v_gene: TRBV29-1; CDR3aa: SVLAGESYEQY
d_gene: NA; j_gene: TRBJ2-7; v_gene: TRBV7-3; CDR3aa: ASSLSSSRNEQY
d_gene: TRBD1; j_gene: TRBJ2-5; v_gene: TRBV28; CDR3aa: ASSGTGQETQY
d_gene: NA; j_gene: TRBJ2-3; v_gene: TRBV6-5; CDR3aa: ASSYQGIRGWQY
d_gene: TRBD2; j_gene: TRBJ2-3; v_gene: TRBV6-1; CDR3aa: ASGRREWGTDTQY
d_gene: NA; j_gene: TRBJ2-7; v_gene: TRBV7-6; CDR3aa: ASSEVTGTYYEQY
d_gene: NA; j_gene: TRBJ1-3; v_gene: TRBV5-1; CDR3aa: ASSPDNPGNTIY
d_gene: TRBD2; j_gene: TRBJ2-7; v_gene: TRBV28; CDR3aa: ASSPPSSGELYEQY
d_gene: NA; j_gene: TRBJ1-1; v_gene: TRBV5-6; CDR3aa: ASSLGFGREAF
d_gene: NA; j_gene: TRBJ2-1; v_gene: TRBV27; CDR3aa: ASSGNYNEQF
d_gene: NA; j_gene: TRBJ2-6; v_gene: TRBV10-3; CDR3aa: AISFRGSGANVLT
d_gene: NA; j_gene: TRBJ2-7; v_gene: TRBV6-7; CDR3aa: AGAWVCGEQY
d_gene: TRBD2; j_gene: TRBJ2-7; v_gene: TRBV29-1; CDR3aa: SVRTSGMYEQY
d_gene: NA; j_gene: TRBJ1-1; v_gene: TRBV5-1; CDR3aa: ASSSARETEAF
d_gene: TRBD2; j_gene: TRBJ2-1; v_gene: TRBV6-5; CDR3aa: ASSYSRTSGTEQF
d_gene: NA; j_gene: TRBJ2-1; v_gene: TRBV7-9; CDR3aa: ASSLLLREGDEQF
d_gene: NA; j_gene: TRBJ1-3; v_gene: TRBV5-1; CDR3aa: ASSYYGGNTIY
d_gene: TRBD1; j_gene: TRBJ1-2; v_gene: TRBV6-6; CDR3aa: ASTPGQGSYGYT
d_gene: TRBD2; j_gene: TRBJ2-7; v_gene: TRBV4-3; CDR3aa: ASSPEGSGRGSYEQY
d_gene: TRBD2; j_gene: TRBJ2-7; v_gene: TRBV14; CDR3aa: ASSPGTSGRWGEQY
d_gene: TRBD2; j_gene: TRBJ2-3; v_gene: TRBV25-1; CDR3aa: ATSKISLAGRTDTQY
d_gene: TRBD1; j_gene: TRBJ1-4; v_gene: TRBV7-2; CDR3aa: ASSRPGQGEKLF
d_gene: TRBD1; j_gene: TRBJ1-4; v_gene: TRBV5-1; CDR3aa: ASSFRQGGGNEKLF
d_gene: NA; j_gene: TRBJ1-5; v_gene: TRBV7-6; CDR3aa: ASSSPRGPQH
d_gene: NA; j_gene: TRBJ2-2; v_gene: TRBV9; CDR3aa: ASNHGTGELF
d_gene: TRBD1; j_gene: TRBJ1-5; v_gene: TRBV28; CDR3aa: ASIRGPDQPQH
d_gene: NA; j_gene: TRBJ1-4; v_gene: TRBV5-1; CDR3aa: ASSLVSGDEKLF
d_gene: NA; j_gene: TRBJ1-1; v_gene: TRBV18; CDR3aa: ASSTLGQGNTEAF
d_gene: NA; j_gene: TRBJ2-7; v_gene: TRBV5-4; CDR3aa: ASSLGQTRSYEQY
d_gene: NA; j_gene: TRBJ2-3; v_gene: TRBV6-5; CDR3aa: ASSLERGTDTQY
d_gene: TRBD2; j_gene: TRBJ2-7; v_gene: TRBV7-9; CDR3aa: ASSGTGTSGKSYEQY
d_gene: TRBD2; j_gene: TRBJ2-2; v_gene: TRBV5-1; CDR3aa: ASSPRLAANTGELF
d_gene: NA; j_gene: TRBJ2-1; v_gene: TRBV5-1; CDR3aa: ASSTGTAYYNEQF
d_gene: NA; j_gene: TRBJ2-5; v_gene: TRBV7-8; CDR3aa: ASSFTGWGLETQY
d_gene: TRBD2; j_gene: TRBJ2-5; v_gene: TRBV9; CDR3aa: ASSARGGLAGGAGETQY
d_gene: NA; j_gene: TRBJ2-1; v_gene: TRBV18; CDR3aa: ASSPSGVGDNEQF
d_gene: NA; j_gene: TRBJ2-5; v_gene: TRBV7-7; CDR3aa: ASGRGGVREETQY
d_gene: TRBD2; j_gene: TRBJ2-5; v_gene: TRBV4-2; CDR3aa: ASSQKRDGETQY
d_gene: TRBD1; j_gene: TRBJ2-7; v_gene: TRBV11-1; CDR3aa: ASSFRTGGAGTYEQY
d_gene: NA; j_gene: TRBJ2-7; v_gene: TRBV15; CDR3aa: ATSTDRGYEQY
d_gene: NA; j_gene: TRBJ1-2; v_gene: TRBV28; CDR3aa: ASSLATANYGYT
d_gene: NA; j_gene: TRBJ2-3; v_gene: TRBV9; CDR3aa: ASSVGMAGDTQY
d_gene: NA; j_gene: TRBJ2-1; v_gene: TRBV19; CDR3aa: ASSGLARDEQF